The 27 T cell receptor beta chains below were found in one sample sequenced in a study of vaccination and CD4 T cells after COVID-19. Specified treatment: approximately 9-day PBMC culture with coronavirus spike peptide pools or control peptides (ViraFEST assay). Unexposed donor CD4+ T cells predated the COVID-19 pandemic, collected 2011-2018. For these TCRs, the target antigens are not known. Sequence data for DNA of cultured CD4+ T cells were generated by the Oncomine TCR Beta short-read assay. Via MiXCR, TCRdb re-called the PCR reads, giving one row per CDR3 protein. The profile covers some 7,400 distinct CDR3 sequences, with about 35% appearing a single time and roughly a sixth taken by the ten largest. Input material: CD4+ T cells from blood, cultured in vitro. These receptors all come from a human donor in good health.

This sequence joins TRBV28 and TRBJ1-1; no clear D gene. Germline V lookup: CDR1 MDHEN, CDR2 SYDVKM. The CDR3 totals 13 residues. Trimming left V 7 bases short and J 4 bases short, with 13 bases between. CDR3 DNA sequence: TGTGCCAGCACCCAGAGACGGGGCACTGAAGCTTTCTTT. Its protein product is CASTQRRGTEAFF.

The table lists this clonotype with a few counts. The chain carries TRBV20-1 and TRBJ1-5, with a weak D call TRBD1 (6 bases). This CDR3 is 16 amino acids long. Germline CDR1 and CDR2: DFQATT and SNEGSKA (reference sequence). V lost 4 bases, J lost 0 bases, and 16 bases lay in between. The CDR3 sequence: CSAILGAGDSNQPQHF. The CDR3 DNA reads TGCAGTGCTATTCTGGGCGCAGGGGATAGCAATCAGCCCCAGCATTTT.

This rearrangement joins TRBV19 to TRBJ2-1, with 15 bases lining up with TRBD2. V dropped 9 bases and J dropped 2; count of bases not matched to a gene: 11. Germline V gene lookup returns CDR1 LNHDA and CDR2 SQIVND (reference sequence). The CDR3 extends over 18 amino acids. This CDR3 is CASGTGLAGGSPYNEQFF. As DNA, the CDR3 is TGTGCCAGCGGGACTGGACTAGCGGGGGGGAGCCCCTACAATGAGCAGTTCTTC. The full variable domain, completed using reference TRBV19 and TRBJ2-1, is DGGITQSPKYLFRKEGQNVTLSCEQNLNHDAMYWYRQDPGQGLRLIYYSQIVNDFQKGDIAEGYSVSREKKESFPLTVTSAQKNPTAFYLCASGTGLAGGSPYNEQFFGPGTRLTVL.

This clonotype was seen a few times. This sequence joins TRBV6-1 and TRBJ2-5; possibly TRBD1 or TRBD2 for D (5 bases each). CDR1 and CDR2 from the germline V gene are MNHNS and SASEGT. The CDR3 has 13 residues. Deletions cut 6 bases from V and 1 base from J, with 9 bases between. The CDR3 DNA reads as TGTGCCAGCAGGGGACCGATCCAAGAGACCCAGTACTTC. Amino acids: CASRGPIQETQYF.

This clonotype appeared a few times. In nucleotides, the CDR3 is TGCAGTGCTAACGGTGAGGGGAATCAGCCCCAGCATTTT. Residues: CSANGEGNQPQHF. The chain is built from TRBV20-1 and TRBJ1-5, with D perhaps matching TRBD1 (5 bases). The V gene lost 4 bases and the J gene lost 4 bases, with 11 bases spanning the gap. The CDR3 contains 13 residues. Per germline, CDR1 DFQATT and CDR2 SNEGSKA (reference sequence).

This sequence joins TRBV4-1 and TRBJ1-1, with a tentative D call TRBD1 (5 bases). Trimming cost V 4 bases and J 1 base, with 16 bases left between them. CDR1 and CDR2 from the germline V gene are MGHRA and YSYEKL. The CDR3 spans 16 residues. CDR3 sequence: CASSPTRLRGNTEAFF. CDR3 sequence (DNA): TGCGCCAGCAGCCCTACCCGACTGAGGGGGAACACTGAAGCTTTCTTT.

The chain is built from TRBV6-1 and TRBJ2-3; 14 nucleotides match TRBD2. J lost 3 bases, V lost 6 bases, and 14 bases had no gene match. There are 19 residues in the CDR3. Germline V gene data show CDR1 as MNHNS and CDR2 as SASEGT. Here the CDR3 reads CASRTGTSGSSMATDTQYF. CDR3 nucleotides: TGTGCCAGCAGGACGGGGACTAGCGGGAGTTCTATGGCGACAGATACGCAGTATTTT.

This clonotype was counted between two and nine times. The chain uses TRBV6-5 and TRBJ1-6; D uncertain. Deletions cut 4 bases from V and 7 bases from J, with 14 bases between. Per germline, CDR1 MNHEY and CDR2 SVGAGI. The CDR3 spans 15 residues. The CDR3 DNA is TGTGCCAGCAGTTCGTCACTGGTGGGGAATTCACCCCTCCACTTT. The encoded protein is CASSSSLVGNSPLHF.

This clonotype has only a few counts. The J gene is TRBJ1-1, the V gene TRBV27; no definite D call. The CDR3 totals 15 residues. Trimming took 5 bases from V and 0 from J, leaving 13 bases between them. Germline loops: CDR1 MNHEY, CDR2 SMNVEV (reference sequence). CDR3 loop: CASSSWVGVNTEAFF. In nucleotides, the CDR3 is TGTGCCAGCAGTAGCTGGGTTGGTGTGAACACTGAAGCTTTCTTT.

This clonotype came up a few times. The rearrangement uses TRBV4-1 and TRBJ2-2, with 9 bases matching TRBD2. CDR3 length: 15 amino acids. Trimming cost V 3 bases and J 5 bases; bases outside gene matches: 4. Germline-derived CDR1 and CDR2 are MGHRA and YSYEKL. CDR3 amino acids: CASSQGLAVTGELFF. CDR3 sequence (DNA): TGCGCCAGCAGCCAGGGACTAGCCGTAACCGGGGAGCTGTTTTTT.

This sequence joins TRBV12-3 or TRBV12-4 and TRBJ2-1, with D perhaps being TRBD1 or TRBD2 (5 bases each). The V gene lost 0 bases and the J gene lost 6 bases, with 12 bases spanning the gap. CDR3 length: 15 residues. CDR3 coding DNA: TGTGCCAGCAGTTTAGCGCGGAGGACATTCAATGAGCAGTTCTTC. Its protein is CASSLARRTFNEQFF.

The chain combines TRBV30 with TRBJ1-1; D uncertain. CDR1 GTSNPN and CDR2 SVGIG come from the germline V gene (reference sequence). The CDR3 has 15 amino acids. V lost 0 bases and J 4 bases, leaving 15 bases between the germline ends. The CDR3 coding sequence is TGTGCCTGGAGTGTAATTCTAACCGGGCGCACTGAAGCTTTCTTT. Protein: CAWSVILTGRTEAFF.

The chain employs TRBV6-2 or TRBV6-3 and TRBJ2-3; TRBD2 matches at 8 bases. Per germline, CDR1 MNHEY and CDR2 SVGEGT. This CDR3 region has 15 residues. After removal of 7 bases from V and 0 bases from J, the junction contained 6 bases not matched to a gene. CDR3 sequence (DNA): TGTGCCAGCAACCCGACTAGCGAGAGCACAGATACGCAGTATTTT. Translation gives CASNPTSESTDTQYF.

The V and J genes are TRBV7-9 and TRBJ1-1; D is unclear. V lost 8 bases, J lost 1 base, and 5 bases lay in between. Germline V gene lookup returns CDR1 SEHNR and CDR2 FQNEAQ (reference sequence). CDR3 size: 11 residues. CDR3: CASGRNTEAFF. CDR3 in DNA: TGTGCCAGCGGACGGAACACTGAAGCTTTCTTT.

With regard to this clonotype: Relative to the germline gene, one junction end is altered; a read error may explain this. The V call is TRBV6-1, the J call TRBJ2-1; TRBD2 matches at 16 bases. CDR1 is MNHNS, CDR2 SASEGT, per germline. The CDR3 totals 18 residues. The CDR3 nucleotides are TGTGCCAGCGAAGGGACTAGCGGGGGGGCGTTGGGGTACAATGAGCGGTTCTTC. Translating gives CASEGTSGGALGYNERFF.

This clonotype appeared once. This chain uses TRBV12-5 with TRBJ1-5; 8 bases agree with TRBD1. The trim removed 6 bases at V and 3 bases at J, leaving 7 bases unmatched. The CDR3 is made up of 15 amino acids. Per germline, CDR1 LGHNT and CDR2 FRNRAP. CDR3 protein: CASGPTDRANQPQHF. As DNA, the CDR3 is TGTGCTAGTGGACCGACGGACAGGGCCAATCAGCCCCAGCATTTT. The full variable domain, rest sourced from reference TRBV12-5 and TRBJ1-5, is DARVTQTPRHKVTEMGQEVTMRCQPILGHNTVFWYRQTMMQGLELLAYFRNRAPLDDSGMPKDRFSAEMPDATLATLKIQPSEPRDSAVYFCASGPTDRANQPQHFGDGTRLSIL.

This clonotype rates as large. The V and J genes are TRBV6-5 and TRBJ2-1; no clear D gene. Germline CDR1 is MNHEY and CDR2 is SVGAGI. V lost 5 bases and J 4 bases, leaving 18 bases between the germline ends. CDR3 length: 16 amino acids. DNA of the CDR3: TGTGCCAGCAGTACCCGAGTAGGTGGAACTTACAATGAGCAGTTCTTC. Its protein is CASSTRVGGTYNEQFF.

The chain recombines TRBV12-3 or TRBV12-4 with TRBJ2-5; no clear D gene. V was shortened by 1 base and J by 6 bases, with 9 bases between the two germline ends. The CDR3 is 13 amino acids. The CDR3 sequence: CASSLEGPKTQYF. CDR3 nucleotide sequence: TGTGCCAGCAGTTTAGAAGGCCCGAAGACCCAGTACTTC.

The rearrangement links TRBV14 to TRBJ1-6, with D hard to call. CDR3 length: 13 amino acids. Germline values: CDR1 SGHDN, CDR2 FVKESK. Trimming removed 4 bases from V and 4 bases from J, with 5 bases in between. The CDR3 loop is CASSPSYNSPLHF. In DNA, the CDR3 is TGTGCCAGCAGCCCATCGTATAATTCACCCCTCCACTTT.

The chain carries TRBV29-1 and TRBJ1-1; D might be TRBD1 (5 bases). Trimming stripped 6 bases from V and 6 bases from J, with 14 bases between. This CDR3 comprises 12 residues. Germline lookup yields CDR1 SQVTM and CDR2 ANQGSEA. CDR3 residues: CSVLPSGSEAFF. The CDR3 coding sequence is TGCAGCGTGTTACCCTCAGGGTCTGAAGCTTTCTTT.

V and J are TRBV11-2 and TRBJ2-1; the match to TRBD1 covers 7 bases. The germline gives CDR1 SGHAT, CDR2 FQNNGV. With 4 bases clipped from V and 0 bases from J, the junction kept 12 bases outside the gene matches. The CDR3 is 18 amino acids. The CDR3 loop reads CASSSPTSPGGSYNEQFF. CDR3 sequence (DNA): TGTGCCAGCAGCTCGCCCACCTCGCCAGGGGGCTCCTACAATGAGCAGTTCTTC. Filled out from reference TRBV11-2 and TRBJ2-1, the complete variable domain reads EAGVAQSPRYKIIEKRQSVAFWCNPISGHATLYWYQQILGQGPKLLIQFQNNGVVDDSQLPKDRFSAERLKGVDSTLKIQPAKLEDSAVYLCASSSPTSPGGSYNEQFFGPGTRLTVL.

This clonotype ranks as medium-sized. The chain employs TRBV10-3 and TRBJ1-5; 7 nucleotides match TRBD1. Germline V CDR1 and CDR2: ENHRY, SYGVKD. The CDR3 is 13 amino acids. The V segment lost 6 bases and the J segment 4 bases; nucleotides outside the gene matches: 3. The CDR3 sequence is CAISDRVNQPQHF. The CDR3 DNA sequence: TGTGCCATCAGCGACAGGGTGAATCAGCCCCAGCATTTT.

V is TRBV11-3 and J is TRBJ2-1, with D perhaps being TRBD1 or TRBD2 (6 bases each). Between the trimmed V and J ends, which lost 3 bases and 0 bases, there was a span of 12 bases. This CDR3 comprises 16 residues. Germline-derived CDR1 and CDR2 are SGHNT and YENEEA. The CDR3 DNA reads TGTGCCAGCAGCTTCGGGGGCTTCCGCTCCTACAATGAGCAGTTCTTC. It specifies CASSFGGFRSYNEQFF. Combining the CDR3 with reference TRBV11-3 and TRBJ2-1 gives the whole variable domain EAGVVQSPRYKIIEKKQPVAFWCNPISGHNTLYWYLQNLGQGPELLIRYENEEAVDDSQLPKDRFSAERLKGVDSTLKIQPAELGDSAVYLCASSFGGFRSYNEQFFGPGTRLTVL.

The gene calls are TRBV27 and TRBJ2-7; 11 nucleotides agree with TRBD1. Trimming at V came to 5 bases and at J to 4 bases, leaving 4 bases not matched to a gene. Germline V gene data show CDR1 as MNHEY and CDR2 as SMNVEV (reference sequence). This CDR3 is 14 amino acids long. CDR3 DNA: TGTGCCAGCAGTCGGGGACAGGGGGTTTACGAGCAGTACTTC. Translation gives CASSRGQGVYEQYF.

This clonotype was observed once. The J gene is TRBJ2-1, the V gene TRBV10-2; D possibly corresponds to TRBD2 (5 bases). The germline V and J ends were trimmed by 8 bases and 5 bases, with 19 bases remaining between them. The CDR3 is made up of 15 amino acids. In germline, CDR1 is WSHSY, CDR2 SAAADI. CDR3 nucleotide sequence: TGCGCCAGCCGCCGGGCCGCTAGCACCGACAATGAGCAGTTCTTC. Protein product: CASRRAASTDNEQFF.

In its sample, this clonotype was seen a few times. CDR3 sequence: CSGAPLNTEAFF. The CDR3 DNA is TGCAGCGGCGCCCCCCTGAACACTGAAGCTTTCTTT. This rearrangement joins TRBV29-1 to TRBJ1-1; no reliable D call. Germline lookup yields CDR1 SQVTM and CDR2 ANQGSEA. The CDR3 loop spans 12 amino acids. V lost 7 bases, J lost 0 bases, and 9 bases lay in between.

This clonotype has just a few counts. The chain has TRBV7-2 and TRBJ1-3; unclear D gene. This CDR3 is built from 12 residues. Germline CDR1 and CDR2: SGHTA and FQGNSA. The V end was cut by 5 bases, the J end by 7 bases, with 9 bases between. The CDR3 loop reads CASSLDYNTIYF. In DNA, the CDR3 is TGTGCCAGCAGCCTTGATTATAACACCATATATTTT.